The TCR beta chain under discussion was sequenced for a study of blood T cell repertoires in COVID-19. Whole-study context: Acute and convalescent COVID-19 specimens originated in the United States, Italy and Spain. The cDNA or gDNA used as material had been derived from T cells, B-cell-depleted T cells, or PBMCs.

The CDR3 sequence is 15 residues long. The V gene's germline CDR1 is SGDLS and CDR2 YYNGEE. Trimming took 4 bases from V and 3 from J, leaving 15 bases between them. A PCR-confirmed or clinician-diagnosed COVID-19 case had contacted exposed participants within 2 weeks of entry. Original handling: Amplification from reference gene primers served as the basis for estimated nucleated cell counts. Some clones are missing from TCRdb's copy, which holds only in-frame ones; the method was immunoSEQ multiplex PCR. V, J and clone size were drawn from that table, and D and trimming were deduced from the DNA. The sample shows more than 300,000 clones, approximately 90% of them seen only once.

V and J are TRBV9 and TRBJ2-3; D is perhaps TRBD1 (6 bases). The material sequenced was PBMCs or T cells enriched from blood (not recorded which). The TCR comes from a middle-aged woman who had been exposed to COVID-19. The DNA of the CDR3 is TGTGCCAGCAGCCCGAGAACAGGGTATACAGATACGCAGTATTTT. As protein: CASSPRTGYTDTQYF.